Detailed here is one TCR beta chain. As yet, its antigen is unknown. V was pared by 4 bases and J by 4 bases, with 9 bases of the junction left unmatched. The CDR3 extends over 15 amino acids. Germline V gives CDR1 SQVTM, CDR2 ANQGSEA. Alopecia areata patients had lesional scalp punch biopsies and peripheral blood taken from them. The authors extracted RNA and reverse transcribed it into cDNA as the sequencing template. Generated by immunoSEQ multiplex PCR, the TCRdb table keeps only in-frame clones and is missing some. Of 150,000 or so clones listed, around 50% were seen once; the top ten hold approximately 6.6%. The source of the sample is a study of CD8+ T cells in alopecia areata. Study-level points and caveats: The study found higher clonality in lesional than normal scalp, especially in alopecia totalis/universalis.

Sequences were obtained from CD4+ T cells sorted from blood. This TCR was sampled from a human donor with alopecia areata. V usage is TRBV29-1 and J usage is TRBJ2-2; 7 bases agree with TRBD1. Here the CDR3 reads CSVGSRAGGTGELFF. The CDR3 DNA reads TGCAGCGTTGGTAGTAGGGCAGGGGGCACCGGGGAGCTGTTTTTT.